This passage covers 13 T cell receptor beta chains from one sample sequenced in a study of blood T cell repertoires in COVID-19. Data came from immunoSEQ multiplex PCR; TCRdb stores just in-frame clones and leaves some out. This sample carries some 40,000 clones, about four fifths of them seen once, and the ten largest clones take 35% to 55%. Sequencing was done on a sample of peripheral blood. The receptors shown here come from a woman aged 80 or over with acute or convalescent COVID-19.

The chain combines TRBV28 with TRBJ2-7; D is unresolved. The CDR3 sequence is 12 residues long. Germline lookup yields CDR1 MDHEN and CDR2 SYDVKM. Trimming removed 6 bases from V and 0 bases from J, with 6 bases in between. CDR3 amino acids: CASSPGSYEQYF. CDR3 nucleotide sequence: TGTGCCAGCAGCCCCGGCTCCTACGAGCAGTACTTC.

This clone was found a few times. This chain joins TRBV5-1 and TRBJ2-5, with 10 bases lining up with TRBD2. CDR1 and CDR2 from the germline V gene are SGHRS and YFSETQ. Trimming cost V 4 bases and J 4 bases; bases outside gene matches: 10. The CDR3 is 16 residues long. The CDR3 sequence is CASSLLAGTRGETQYF. In DNA, the CDR3 is TGCGCCAGCAGCCTACTAGCGGGGACCCGAGGAGAGACCCAGTACTTC.

This rearrangement joins TRBV7-8 to TRBJ1-1, with 11 bases matching TRBD1. The V gene's germline CDR1 is SGHVS and CDR2 FQNEAQ. The CDR3 loop spans 15 amino acids. Trimming removed 1 base from V and 5 bases from J; junction bases left unmatched: 3. CDR3 loop: CASSLGTGGETEAFF. For the CDR3, the DNA is TGTGCCAGCAGCTTAGGGACAGGGGGCGAGACTGAAGCTTTCTTT.

The chain joins TRBV4-1 to TRBJ2-1; TRBD2 matches at 11 bases. This CDR3 comprises 19 residues. V gave up 0 bases and J gave up 5 bases; unmatched junction bases: 12. CDR1 is MGHRA, CDR2 YSYEKL, per germline. The CDR3 loop is CASSQERVRLAGRHNEQFF. The DNA for the CDR3 is TGCGCCAGCAGCCAAGAGAGGGTGCGACTAGCGGGGAGACACAATGAGCAGTTCTTC.

The CDR3 DNA reads as TGTGCCAGCAGCACCGGGGGACAGGGGTACTACGAGCAGTACTTC. Protein sequence: CASSTGGQGYYEQYF. This chain links TRBV6-2 or TRBV6-3 with TRBJ2-7; 10 positions agree with TRBD1. With 6 bases clipped from V and 3 bases from J, the junction kept 8 bases outside the gene matches. The V gene's germline CDR1 is MNHEY and CDR2 SVGEGT. The CDR3 consists of 15 residues.

The CDR3 region is CASSPRGGDRAYEQYF. CDR3 sequence (DNA): TGTGCCAGCAGTCCCCGAGGAGGGGACAGAGCCTACGAGCAGTACTTC. The rearrangement uses TRBV2 and TRBJ2-7; perhaps TRBD1 as D (7 bases). CDR1 is SNHLY, CDR2 FYNNEI, per germline. There are 16 residues in the CDR3. Trimming shortened V by 5 bases and J by 2 bases, and 19 bases separated the two germline ends.

The J gene is TRBJ1-2, the V gene TRBV19, with D perhaps matching TRBD1 (6 bases). CDR3 length equals 12 residues. The ends were cut back, 6 bases at V and 8 bases at J, with 13 bases in the middle. Germline-derived CDR1 and CDR2 are LNHDA and SQIVND (reference sequence). The CDR3, as DNA: TGTGCCAGTAGCTACAGGGAACAGGGCTACACCTTC. It encodes CASSYREQGYTF. The complete variable domain, with remaining parts taken from reference TRBV19 and TRBJ1-2, reads DGGITQSPKYLFRKEGQNVTLSCEQNLNHDAMYWYRQDPGQGLRLIYYSQIVNDFQKGDIAEGYSVSREKKESFPLTVTSAQKNPTAFYLCASSYREQGYTFGSGTRLTVV.

The CDR3 DNA is TGCGCCAGCAGTCGGGAAACAGGGGTTGCCAAAAACATTCAGTACTTC. Protein product: CASSRETGVAKNIQYF. The chain combines TRBV5-1 with TRBJ2-4; 7 bases align to TRBD1. The CDR3 is 16 amino acids. The germline gives CDR1 SGHRS, CDR2 YFSETQ. V lost 5 bases, J lost 1 base, and 9 bases stayed unmatched.

The gene calls are TRBV6-5 and TRBJ1-2; possibly TRBD1 for D (5 bases). The CDR3 totals 12 residues. CDR1 and CDR2 (germline): MNHEY, SVGAGI. V lost 10 bases, J lost 6 bases, and 15 bases lay in between. CDR3 DNA sequence: TGTGCCATCCTCCTCATCAGGGATGGCTACACCTTC. It translates to CAILLIRDGYTF.

V gene TRBV9 combines with J gene TRBJ1-1, with D tentatively TRBD1 (5 bases). Germline loops: CDR1 SGDLS, CDR2 YYNGEE. The CDR3 covers 17 residues. V was trimmed by 0 bases and J by 3 bases, leaving 18 bases between them. For the CDR3, the DNA is TGTGCCAGCAGCGTAGAGATCGGGGGACCTTTTTACACTGAAGCTTTCTTT. Its protein is CASSVEIGGPFYTEAFF.

The chain carries TRBV30 and TRBJ1-1; 7 bases are a match to TRBD1. Germline V lookup: CDR1 GTSNPN, CDR2 SVGIG (reference sequence). The CDR3 is made up of 12 amino acids. Trimming took 5 bases from V and 7 from J; bases not matched to a gene: 7. Here the CDR3 DNA reads TGTGCCTGGGGCCGACAGGGCAATGAAGCTTTCTTT. Its translation: CAWGRQGNEAFF. Using reference TRBV30 and TRBJ1-1 for the parts outside the CDR3, the full variable domain is SQTIHQWPATLVQPVGSPLSLECTVEGTSNPNLYWYRQAAGRGLQLLFYSVGIGQISSEVPQNLSASRPQDRQFILSSKKLLLSDSGFYLCAWGRQGNEAFFGQGTRLTVV.

The chain has TRBV5-1 and TRBJ2-4; no firm D call. CDR1 is SGHRS and CDR2 is YFSETQ in the germline V gene. Trimming took 4 bases from V and 0 from J, leaving 17 bases between them. The CDR3 is 17 amino acids. The CDR3: CASSPNPTGGAKNIQYF. The CDR3 nucleotides are TGCGCCAGCAGCCCGAACCCGACCGGCGGAGCCAAAAACATTCAGTACTTC.

J is TRBJ1-2 and V is TRBV11-2; a possible D gene is TRBD1 (5 bases). The CDR3 length is 16 residues. V was trimmed by 0 bases and J by 6 bases, leaving 17 bases between them. Germline V CDR1 and CDR2: SGHAT, FQNNGV. The CDR3 protein is CASSLDQGVRADGYTF. CDR3 bases: TGTGCCAGCAGCTTAGATCAAGGGGTTAGGGCGGATGGCTACACCTTC.